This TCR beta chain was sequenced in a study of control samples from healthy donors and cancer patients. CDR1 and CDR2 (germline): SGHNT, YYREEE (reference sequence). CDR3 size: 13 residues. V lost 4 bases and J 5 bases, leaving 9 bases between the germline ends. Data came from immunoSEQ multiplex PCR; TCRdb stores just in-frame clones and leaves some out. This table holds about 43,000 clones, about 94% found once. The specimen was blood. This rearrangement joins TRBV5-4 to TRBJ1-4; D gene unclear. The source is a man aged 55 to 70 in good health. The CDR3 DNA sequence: TGTGCCAGCAGCGGAGCCAGGAATGAAAAACTGTTTTTT. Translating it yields CASSGARNEKLFF.